The 30 T cell receptor beta chains presented below share a single source sample, sequenced in a study of a mutant IDH1 vaccine in newly diagnosed glioma. Antigens of these TCRs are unknown. Assay: immunoSEQ multiplex PCR; the TCRdb copy retains only in-frame clones and omits some. Among some 120,000 clones listed, just under 80% were seen once. The sample's time point: week 11, during vaccination. With topical imiquimod, each dose of the vaccine consisted of 300 ug of mutant IDH1 20-mer peptide. The sequenced sample was PBMCs, obtained from a glioma patient whose treatment included an IDH1 peptide vaccine. All receptors come from a middle-aged man with glioma.

CDR3 DNA sequence: TGTGCCATCAGTGTTGCCGGGACACCAGCTAACTATGGCTACACCTTC. Protein sequence: CAISVAGTPANYGYTF. The chain carries TRBV10-3 and TRBJ1-2; a weak D match, TRBD1 (6 bases). Germline values: CDR1 ENHRY, CDR2 SYGVKD. CDR3 length: 16 residues. Between the trimmed V and J ends, which lost 4 bases and 0 bases, there was a span of 15 bases.

The V and J genes are TRBV9 and TRBJ2-1; TRBD2 matches 12 bases. This CDR3 has 15 amino acids. Germline CDR1 SGDLS, CDR2 YYNGEE. The V gene end was trimmed by 0 bases and the J gene end by 9 bases; junction bases not matched to a gene: 4. CDR3 region: CASSVGLAGGSEQFF. The CDR3 DNA reads as TGTGCCAGCAGCGTAGGTCTAGCGGGAGGGTCTGAGCAGTTCTTC. Looking up the rest from reference TRBV9 and TRBJ2-1 gives the full variable domain: DSGVTQTPKHLITATGQRVTLRCSPRSGDLSVYWYQQSLDQGLQFLIQYYNGEERAKGNILERFSAQQFPDLHSELNLSSLELGDSALYFCASSVGLAGGSEQFFGPGTRLTVL.

The rearrangement links TRBV5-5 to TRBJ1-1; 7 bases are a match to TRBD1. The V gene end was trimmed by 3 bases and the J gene end by 3 bases; junction bases not matched to a gene: 2. The CDR3 is 13 amino acids. Germline lookup yields CDR1 SGHKS and CDR2 YYEKEE (reference sequence). CDR3 bases: TGTGCCAGCAGCTCTACAGGGGACACTGAAGCTTTCTTT. Amino acid sequence: CASSSTGDTEAFF. Full variable domain (outside the CDR3, taken from reference TRBV5-5 and TRBJ1-1): DAGVTQSPTHLIKTRGQQVTLRCSPISGHKSVSWYQQVLGQGPQFIFQYYEKEERGRGNFPDRFSARQFPNYSSELNVNALLLGDSALYLCASSSTGDTEAFFGQGTRLTVV.

This chain links TRBV7-9 with TRBJ1-5; D may be TRBD1 (5 bases). Germline V gene sequence: CDR1 SEHNR, CDR2 FQNEAQ (reference sequence). The CDR3 is 12 residues long. Trimming took 5 bases from V and 7 from J, leaving 9 bases between them. This chain's CDR3 is CASSEGLQPQHF. For the CDR3, the DNA is TGTGCCAGCAGCGAGGGGTTGCAGCCCCAGCATTTT.

The CDR3: CASSVASGGTYEQYF. CDR3 in DNA: TGTGCCAGCAGCGTAGCTAGCGGGGGGACCTACGAGCAGTACTTC. This chain joins TRBV9 and TRBJ2-7; the match to TRBD2 covers 11 bases. J gave up 2 bases and V 0 bases, and 1 base lay outside the gene matches. Germline V gene lookup returns CDR1 SGDLS and CDR2 YYNGEE. This CDR3 is built from 15 residues.

The rearrangement joins TRBV13 to TRBJ1-4, with D perhaps matching TRBD1 (5 bases). With 5 bases removed from V and 4 bases from J, the gap between germline ends came to 14 bases. This CDR3 contains 15 residues. CDR1 is PRHDT and CDR2 is FYEKMQ in the germline V gene (reference sequence). This CDR3 is CASSLGRLSNEKLFF. The CDR3 DNA sequence: TGTGCCAGCAGCCTGGGACGGCTTAGTAATGAAAAACTGTTTTTT.

This chain uses TRBV21-1 with TRBJ2-5; TRBD1 is the table's D call and was not checked against the DNA. TRBV21-1 constitutes a pseudogene. This CDR3 region has 14 residues. The DNA for the CDR3 is TGTCCAATCTTAGGGACAGCGTACCAAGAGACCCAGTACTTC. It yields the protein CPILGTAYQETQYF.

The chain recombines TRBV7-9 with TRBJ1-1, with unresolved D. The CDR3 length is 13 residues. V dropped 5 bases and J dropped 1 base, with 8 bases sitting between them. CDR1 is SEHNR and CDR2 is FQNEAQ in the germline V gene (reference sequence). This CDR3 reads CASSPNGNTEAFF. The CDR3, as DNA: TGTGCCAGCAGCCCCAACGGGAACACTGAAGCTTTCTTT. Using reference TRBV7-9 and TRBJ1-1 for the parts outside the CDR3, the full variable domain is DTGVSQNPRHKITKRGQNVTFRCDPISEHNRLYWYRQTLGQGPEFLTYFQNEAQLEKSRLLSDRFSAERPKGSFSTLEIQRTEQGDSAMYLCASSPNGNTEAFFGQGTRLTVV.

This clone has only a few counts. The gene calls are TRBV11-2 and TRBJ2-3, with 9 bases that match TRBD2. Trimming at V came to 5 bases and at J to 4 bases, leaving 10 bases not matched to a gene. Germline V CDR1 and CDR2: SGHAT, FQNNGV. This CDR3 has 16 amino acids. CDR3 in amino acids: CASSRSPAGGSDTQYF. The CDR3 DNA reads TGTGCCAGCAGCCGCTCTCCAGCGGGGGGCTCAGATACGCAGTATTTT.

V is TRBV18 and J is TRBJ2-3, with D perhaps matching TRBD1 or TRBD2 (5 bases each). Germline V gene data show CDR1 as KGHSH and CDR2 as LQKENI. The CDR3 has 15 amino acids. V lost 4 bases and J 2 bases, leaving 13 bases between the germline ends. CDR3 in DNA: TGTGCCAGCTCACTCAGTTGGGGGTACACAGATACGCAGTATTTT. Its translation is CASSLSWGYTDTQYF. The full variable domain, rest sourced from reference TRBV18 and TRBJ2-3, is NAGVMQNPRHLVRRRGQEARLRCSPMKGHSHVYWYRQLPEEGLKFMVYLQKENIIDESGMPKERFSAEFPKEGPSILRIQQVVRGDSAAYFCASSLSWGYTDTQYFGPGTRLTVL.

This chain connects TRBV9 to TRBJ1-2, with TRBD1 matching over 7 bases. CDR1 is SGDLS and CDR2 is YYNGEE in the germline V gene. The CDR3 is 14 residues long. Trimming removed 2 bases from V and 0 bases from J; junction bases left unmatched: 1. Here the CDR3 DNA reads TGTGCCAGCAGCGTGGGGACAGCTAACTATGGCTACACCTTC. Protein sequence: CASSVGTANYGYTF.

The chain recombines TRBV5-1 with TRBJ2-7; 9 bases align to TRBD2. Looked up from germline, CDR1 is SGHRS and CDR2 is YFSETQ. The CDR3 is made up of 14 amino acids. The V and J ends lost 0 bases and 6 bases, in that order; junction bases with no gene match: 4. The DNA of the CDR3 is TGCGCCAGCAGCTTGGTTAGCGGGAGTGGCGAGCAGTACTTC. Its translation is CASSLVSGSGEQYF. Combining the CDR3 with reference TRBV5-1 and TRBJ2-7 gives the whole variable domain KAGVTQTPRYLIKTRGQQVTLSCSPISGHRSVSWYQQTPGQGLQFLFEYFSETQRNKGNFPGRFSGRQFSNSRSEMNVSTLELGDSALYLCASSLVSGSGEQYFGPGTRLTVT.

This clone was counted between two and nine times. The chain has TRBV4-3 and TRBJ2-7, with 8 nucleotides matching TRBD2. The length of the CDR3 is 16 residues. V shed 2 bases, J shed 0 bases, and the junction held 6 bases outside the gene matches. The germline V gene encodes CDR1 LGHNA and CDR2 YSLEER. The CDR3 DNA reads TGCGCCAGCAGCCAACAACTAGCGGTCGTCTCCTACGAGCAGTACTTC. Its protein product is CASSQQLAVVSYEQYF.

This rearrangement joins TRBV7-2 to TRBJ2-7; 9 bases are shared with TRBD1. The germline V gene has CDR1 SGHTA and CDR2 FQGNSA. This CDR3 comprises 14 residues. With V trimmed by 6 bases and J by 7 bases, 10 bases remained unmatched. CDR3 in amino acids: CASSPSGTGWEQYF. CDR3 bases: TGTGCCAGCAGTCCTTCAGGGACAGGGTGGGAGCAGTACTTC.

The rearrangement joins TRBV6-5 to TRBJ2-7; 8 bases match TRBD2. The V gene end was trimmed by 0 bases and the J gene end by 6 bases; junction bases not matched to a gene: 4. The length of the CDR3 is 14 residues. The germline V gene has CDR1 MNHEY and CDR2 SVGAGI. The CDR3 region has the DNA TGTGCCAGCAGTTACTCACGACGGGGGGGCGAGCAGTACTTC. Amino acids: CASSYSRRGGEQYF.

The gene calls are TRBV18 and TRBJ2-7; D is undetermined. The CDR3 extends over 14 amino acids. Looked up from germline, CDR1 is KGHSH and CDR2 is LQKENI. Trimming took off 3 bases at V and 6 bases at J, with 15 bases between the two ends. CDR3 sequence reads: CASSPLDGRSEQYF. CDR3 in DNA: TGTGCCAGCTCACCCTTGGACGGCCGGTCCGAGCAGTACTTC.

This rearrangement joins TRBV19 to TRBJ2-7; D perhaps matches TRBD1 (6 bases). Trimming shortened V by 5 bases and J by 3 bases, and 17 bases separated the two germline ends. Germline V gene lookup returns CDR1 LNHDA and CDR2 SQIVND (reference sequence). The CDR3 has 15 residues. For the CDR3, the DNA is TGTGCCAGTAGTGCCACGGGACACAGCGTCTACGAGCAGTACTTC. The encoded protein is CASSATGHSVYEQYF.

V and J are TRBV5-6 and TRBJ2-7; D remains unclear. Trimming removed 5 bases at V and 4 bases at J, with 19 bases between. Germline lookup yields CDR1 SGHDT and CDR2 YYEEEE. The CDR3 runs to 15 residues. CDR3 sequence (DNA): TGTGCCAGCAGTCCCATAGCCGGCGAGGCATACGAGCAGTACTTC. Residues: CASSPIAGEAYEQYF.

This rearrangement joins TRBV4-1 to TRBJ2-1; possibly TRBD2 for D (6 bases). V lost 0 bases and J lost 7, with 16 bases in between. This CDR3 has 16 amino acids. Germline assignment: CDR1 MGHRA and CDR2 YSYEKL. Here the CDR3 reads CASSQDQAEGGNEQFF. CDR3 nucleotide sequence: TGCGCCAGCAGCCAAGATCAGGCGGAAGGAGGGAATGAGCAGTTCTTC.

The chain combines TRBV7-3 with TRBJ2-1; tentatively, D is TRBD1 or TRBD2 (5 bases each). Trimming took off 2 bases at V and 9 bases at J, with 14 bases between the two ends. Germline lookup yields CDR1 SGHTA and CDR2 FQGTGA. This CDR3 region has 14 residues. The CDR3 protein is CASSLGGDAGEQFF. Here the CDR3 DNA reads TGTGCCAGCAGCTTAGGGGGAGATGCAGGTGAGCAGTTCTTC.

The chain is built from TRBV19 and TRBJ2-7; 9 bases are shared with TRBD1. This CDR3 contains 15 residues. The ends lost 2 bases at V and 2 bases at J; junction bases unmatched: 4. Germline CDR1 LNHDA, CDR2 SQIVND (reference sequence). CDR3 residues: CASSIPGQGTYEQYF. CDR3 nucleotide sequence: TGTGCCAGTAGTATACCGGGACAGGGCACCTACGAGCAGTACTTC. The full variable domain, rest sourced from reference TRBV19 and TRBJ2-7, is DGGITQSPKYLFRKEGQNVTLSCEQNLNHDAMYWYRQDPGQGLRLIYYSQIVNDFQKGDIAEGYSVSREKKESFPLTVTSAQKNPTAFYLCASSIPGQGTYEQYFGPGTRLTVT.

This CDR3 is CASSVSELYTF. CDR3 in DNA: TGTGCCAGCAGTGTTAGCGAGCTCTACACCTTC. V gene TRBV25-1 combines with J gene TRBJ1-2; D not resolved. Germline loops: CDR1 MGHDK, CDR2 SYGVNS. CDR3 length equals 11 residues. V lost 4 bases, J lost 10 bases, and 10 bases lay in between.

This sequence joins TRBV27 and TRBJ1-1, with D possibly TRBD1 on 5 matching bases. The CDR3 has 13 amino acids. Trimming pared 5 bases from V and 6 bases from J, leaving 13 bases between. Germline V gives CDR1 MNHEY, CDR2 SMNVEV (reference sequence). CDR3 loop: CASSLIGTSEAFF. In DNA form, the CDR3 reads TGTGCCAGCAGTCTAATAGGGACTTCTGAAGCTTTCTTT.

The chain recombines TRBV28 with TRBJ1-1; D remains ambiguous. Germline lookup yields CDR1 MDHEN and CDR2 SYDVKM. This CDR3 contains 11 residues. Trimming removed 7 bases from V and 3 bases from J, with 6 bases in between. The CDR3 here is CASTVDTEAFF. DNA of the CDR3: TGTGCCAGCACGGTAGACACTGAAGCTTTCTTT.

The CDR3 loop reads CASSLTSQGSRNEQFF. The CDR3 nucleotides read TGTGCCAGCAGCTTAACTAGTCAGGGGAGTCGGAATGAGCAGTTCTTC. V gene TRBV11-3 combines with J gene TRBJ2-1, with a possible D match to TRBD1 (6 bases). Trimming took off 2 bases at V and 7 bases at J, with 18 bases between the two ends. Germline loops: CDR1 SGHNT, CDR2 YENEEA. CDR3 length: 16 residues.

By share, this clone ranks as medium-sized. Written as DNA, the CDR3 is TGTGCCAGCAGCCAAGATTTTGCAAGCAATGAGCAGTTCTTC. Translation: CASSQDFASNEQFF. The rearrangement joins TRBV4-2 to TRBJ2-1; D gene unclear. Germline V gives CDR1 LGHNA, CDR2 YNFKEQ. This CDR3 has 14 residues. The V gene lost 0 bases and the J gene lost 6 bases, with 9 bases spanning the gap.

The sample holds a few counts of this clone. This rearrangement joins TRBV5-1 to TRBJ1-1; D call uncertain. The CDR3 covers 13 residues. Germline loops: CDR1 SGHRS, CDR2 YFSETQ. Trimming left V 4 bases short and J 5 bases short, with 12 bases between. DNA for the CDR3: TGCGCCAGCAGCGTCAGCGGTGAGACTGAAGCTTTCTTT. Its protein product is CASSVSGETEAFF.

The chain has TRBV6-5 and TRBJ1-4; tentatively, D is TRBD1 (6 bases). This CDR3 region has 15 residues. Trimming took 5 bases from V and 4 from J, leaving 14 bases between them. Germline loops: CDR1 MNHEY, CDR2 SVGAGI. In DNA, the CDR3 is TGTGCCAGCAGTAACACAGGGAGTAATAATGAAAAACTGTTTTTT. As protein: CASSNTGSNNEKLFF.

The chain employs TRBV6-5 and TRBJ1-3; D remains ambiguous. This CDR3 contains 13 residues. V was pared by 6 bases and J by 8 bases, with 14 bases between. Per the germline V gene, CDR1 is MNHEY and CDR2 is SVGAGI. CDR3 nucleotide sequence: TGTGCCAGCAGGGCTCCCGCCCCGGACACCATATATTTT. Protein sequence: CASRAPAPDTIYF.

CDR3 DNA: TGTGCCAGCAGCCGCCAGCCTGGGACGGTCGGTTACGAGCAGTACTTC. Amino acid sequence: CASSRQPGTVGYEQYF. The chain employs TRBV7-6 and TRBJ2-7; either TRBD1 or TRBD2 may fit D (5 bases each). V was clipped by 5 bases and J by 4 bases, with 21 bases between them. The CDR3 runs 16 residues. Germline V CDR1 and CDR2: SGHVS, FNYEAQ. The variable domain in full, with the rest retrieved from reference TRBV7-6 and TRBJ2-7, is GAGVSQSPRYKVTKRGQDVALRCDPISGHVSLYWYRQALGQGPEFLTYFNYEAQQDKSGLPNDRFSAERPEGSISTLTIQRTEQRDSAMYRCASSRQPGTVGYEQYFGPGTRLTVT.